The 31 T cell receptor beta chains presented below share a single source sample, sequenced in a study of low-dose radiotherapy and immunotherapy resistance in tumors. TRAV- and TRBV-specific primers were used for first-strand cDNA, which covered alpha and beta chains. TCR amplification used roughly 18 PCR cycles, a constant-region primer and a V-primer adapter. TCRdb called the reads again in MiXCR, with one record for every CDR3 protein. The table lists fewer than 95,000 distinct CDR3 sequences, under 9.5% of them singletons. The time point is: before trial treatment. This sample comprised PBMCs, obtained before treatment. The receptors here all came from a male donor with prostate cancer.

This clonotype was recorded a few times. The V gene is TRBV27, the J gene TRBJ1-3; a weak D match, TRBD1 (6 bases). The CDR3 consists of 14 residues. The germline V and J ends were trimmed by 6 bases and 1 base, with 10 bases remaining between them. Germline assignment: CDR1 MNHEY and CDR2 SMNVEV (reference sequence). The CDR3 reads CASRTTGSGNTIYF. CDR3 DNA: TGTGCCAGCAGAACGACAGGTTCTGGAAACACCATATATTTT.

Of note for this clonotype: A much larger clonotype is one base distant, so this may be a read error. This chain joins TRBV20-1 and TRBJ2-5; no clear D. The germline V gene encodes CDR1 DFQATT and CDR2 SNEGSKA (reference sequence). This CDR3 contains 10 residues. The CDR3 DNA reads as TGCAGGGCTAGTGGGGAGACCCAGTACTTC. This encodes CRASGETQYF.

Ten or more counts support this clonotype. The chain has TRBV19 and TRBJ1-5; D may be TRBD1 (5 bases). Per the germline V gene, CDR1 is LNHDA and CDR2 is SQIVND (reference sequence). This CDR3 has 15 amino acids. With 0 bases removed from V and 7 bases from J, the gap between germline ends came to 13 bases. In DNA, the CDR3 is TGTGCCAGTAGTATAGATCTGCAGGGCCGGCAGCCCCAGCATTTT. Protein: CASSIDLQGRQPQHF.

This clonotype was seen repeatedly, ten times or more. This chain's CDR3 is CASSPGLAGTSTDTQYF. The CDR3 nucleotides are TGTGCCAGCTCACCGGGACTAGCGGGAACTAGCACAGATACGCAGTATTTT. The rearrangement links TRBV18 to TRBJ2-3; TRBD2 agrees at 13 bases. J was trimmed by 0 bases and V by 3 bases; bases with no gene match: 3. Germline V CDR1 and CDR2: KGHSH, LQKENI. The CDR3 extends over 17 amino acids.

The sample holds many counts of this clonotype. The chain employs TRBV4-3 and TRBJ1-4, with D possibly TRBD1 on 6 matching bases. V gave up 6 bases and J gave up 2 bases, with 10 bases separating them. The CDR3 runs 14 residues. Germline CDR1 reads LGHNA; CDR2 reads YSLEER. CDR3 nucleotides: TGCGCCAGCAGACGGACAGATACTAATGAAAAACTGTTTTTT. Translating gives CASRRTDTNEKLFF.

At least ten counts were recorded for this clonotype. The chain combines TRBV6-2 or TRBV6-3 with TRBJ2-5; TRBD2 matches 7 bases. The trim removed 6 bases at V and 5 bases at J, leaving 9 bases unmatched. Per germline, CDR1 MNHEY and CDR2 SVGEGT. This CDR3 is built from 14 residues. The CDR3 DNA reads as TGTGCCAGCAGGCTGGGGGGGAGTATTGAGACCCAGTACTTC. This codes for CASRLGGSIETQYF.

This clonotype occurred a few times. A far more abundant clone sits one base away, making this likely a read error. V usage is TRBV4-3 and J usage is TRBJ2-1, with TRBD1 matching 8 bases. Germline V gene data show CDR1 as LGHNA and CDR2 as YSLEER. After removal of 1 base from V and 10 bases from J, the junction contained 6 bases not matched to a gene. The CDR3 length is 14 residues. The chain's CDR3 is CASSQAGGPYEQFF. In DNA, the CDR3 is TGCGCCAGCAGCCAAGCAGGGGGCCCCTACGAGCAGTTCTTC.

This clonotype has ten or more counts. V gene TRBV12-3 or TRBV12-4 combines with J gene TRBJ1-1, with 7 bases lining up with TRBD1. The V and J ends lost 6 bases and 3 bases, in that order; junction bases with no gene match: 4. The CDR3 contains 13 residues. The CDR3 sequence is CASSLDRYTEAFF. The CDR3 DNA reads as TGTGCCAGCAGCCTGGACAGGTACACTGAAGCTTTCTTT.

This clonotype was recorded at least ten times. The rearrangement uses TRBV28 and TRBJ2-7; perhaps TRBD2 as D (6 bases). The CDR3 spans 13 residues. Germline V gene sequence: CDR1 MDHEN, CDR2 SYDVKM. V gave up 1 base and J gave up 7 bases, with 11 bases separating them. This CDR3 is CASSLLGGLEQYF. In DNA, the CDR3 is TGTGCCAGCAGTTTATTGGGCGGACTAGAGCAGTACTTC.

This clonotype was seen at least ten times. The chain recombines TRBV7-9 with TRBJ2-3; D is perhaps TRBD2 (6 bases). The germline V and J ends were trimmed by 4 bases and 4 bases, with 15 bases remaining between them. Germline values: CDR1 SEHNR, CDR2 FQNEAQ (reference sequence). The CDR3 consists of 15 residues. CDR3 in amino acids: CASSSRGVLADTQYF. In nucleotides, the CDR3 is TGTGCCAGCAGCTCCCGCGGGGTTCTGGCAGATACGCAGTATTTT.

This clonotype was counted at least ten times. The chain recombines TRBV24-1 with TRBJ2-1; 11 nucleotides match TRBD1. CDR3 length: 16 residues. Germline trimming cut 4 bases from V and 7 bases from J; bases unmatched to any gene: 8. In germline, CDR1 is KGHDR, CDR2 SFDVKD. The CDR3: CATSDKTGTGGNEQFF. DNA of the CDR3: TGTGCCACCAGTGACAAAACCGGGACAGGGGGGAATGAGCAGTTCTTC.

In its sample, this clonotype was seen many times. CDR3 DNA: TGCGCCAGCAGCCAAGTCCCCGACGGAACAACTAATGAAAAACTGTTTTTT. Protein: CASSQVPDGTTNEKLFF. The V and J genes are TRBV4-3 and TRBJ1-4; D is ambiguous. Trimming removed 1 base from V and 0 bases from J, with 12 bases in between. The CDR3 is made up of 17 amino acids. Germline V gene sequence: CDR1 LGHNA, CDR2 YSLEER.

This clonotype was found many times. This rearrangement joins TRBV6-6 to TRBJ2-5, with D possibly matching TRBD2 (6 bases). The length of the CDR3 is 12 residues. V was shortened by 8 bases and J by 0 bases, with 7 bases between the two germline ends. Germline assignment: CDR1 MNHNY and CDR2 SVGAGI (reference sequence). The CDR3 bases are TGTGCCAGCCGGGACTACCAAGAGACCCAGTACTTC. Translating gives CASRDYQETQYF.

This clonotype turned up a few times. The chain links TRBV14 to TRBJ2-2; maybe TRBD2 (6 bases). Germline CDR1 SGHDN, CDR2 FVKESK. CDR3 length: 14 residues. V dropped 1 base and J dropped 4 bases, with 7 bases sitting between them. The CDR3 bases are TGTGCCAGCAGCCAAGGACTAGTCACCGGGGAGCTGTTTTTT. This encodes CASSQGLVTGELFF.

This clonotype has a count of ten or more. The chain combines TRBV7-2 with TRBJ2-7, with 8 positions matching TRBD1. Germline loops: CDR1 SGHTA, CDR2 FQGNSA. The CDR3 contains 15 residues. V shed 3 bases, J shed 2 bases, and the junction held 6 bases outside the gene matches. The CDR3 spells CASSFTPGGTYEQYF. The CDR3 nucleotides are TGTGCCAGCAGCTTTACGCCAGGGGGCACCTACGAGCAGTACTTC.

The sample holds many counts of this clonotype. The chain recombines TRBV10-3 with TRBJ1-3, with D unclear. The germline V and J ends were trimmed by 4 bases and 3 bases, with 13 bases remaining between them. The CDR3 is made up of 15 amino acids. The germline V gene has CDR1 ENHRY and CDR2 SYGVKD. CDR3 protein: CAISAKDVGGNTIYF. The CDR3 region has the DNA TGTGCCATCAGTGCCAAAGACGTGGGTGGAAACACCATATATTTT.

This clonotype was counted many times. J is TRBJ1-5 and V is TRBV6-1; D may be TRBD1 (6 bases). CDR1 is MNHNS, CDR2 SASEGT, per germline. Between the trimmed V and J ends, which lost 2 bases and 0 bases, there was a span of 14 bases. The CDR3 spans 17 residues. DNA of the CDR3: TGTGCCAGCAGTGAAATGACAGGCCTCGATAGCAATCAGCCCCAGCATTTT. Its translation: CASSEMTGLDSNQPQHF.

This clonotype was seen repeatedly, ten times or more. The chain has TRBV10-3 and TRBJ2-7; 8 bases fit TRBD1. Germline CDR1 and CDR2: ENHRY and SYGVKD. V dropped 4 bases and J dropped 7; count of bases not matched to a gene: 3. CDR3 length: 12 residues. The CDR3 is CAISGDRGEQYF. CDR3 nucleotides: TGTGCCATCAGTGGCGACAGGGGAGAGCAGTACTTC.

This clonotype was seen a few times. V usage is TRBV25-1 and J usage is TRBJ2-1, with 11 bases that match TRBD2. With V trimmed by 6 bases and J by 13 bases, 17 bases remained unmatched. This CDR3 region has 16 residues. Germline loops: CDR1 MGHDK, CDR2 SYGVNS. The CDR3 reads CASSHGGSLAGGRQFF. For the CDR3, the DNA is TGTGCCAGCAGCCACGGGGGGAGCCTAGCGGGAGGAAGACAGTTCTTC.

This clonotype was seen repeatedly, ten times or more. The chain recombines TRBV5-1 with TRBJ1-5; D gene uncertain. This CDR3 is 15 amino acids long. The germline V gene encodes CDR1 SGHRS and CDR2 YFSETQ. Deletions cut 0 bases from V and 9 bases from J, with 16 bases between. CDR3 residues: CASSLEATGSGPQHF. CDR3 nucleotide sequence: TGCGCCAGCAGCTTGGAGGCAACCGGGTCGGGGCCCCAGCATTTT.

At least ten counts were recorded for this clonotype. The rearrangement links TRBV28 to TRBJ1-1; no reliable D call. V lost 3 bases to trimming and J lost 7 bases, with 9 bases between them. The germline CDR1 and CDR2 sequences are MDHEN and SYDVKM. The CDR3 sequence is 12 residues long. The CDR3 spells CASSFGRIEAFF. The CDR3 nucleotides read TGTGCCAGCAGTTTCGGACGGATTGAAGCTTTCTTT.

This clonotype was seen a few times. V and J are TRBV7-8 and TRBJ2-6; perhaps TRBD2 as D (6 bases). This CDR3 contains 16 residues. Trimming stripped 3 bases from V and 5 bases from J, with 14 bases between. From germline, CDR1 is SGHVS and CDR2 FQNEAQ. The CDR3 nucleotides are TGTGCCAGCAGCTTGGGACTGTCGAACTGGGCCAACGTCCTGACTTTC. This codes for CASSLGLSNWANVLTF.

This clonotype was counted ten times or more. The chain joins TRBV5-1 to TRBJ2-1; 9 bases are a match to TRBD2. This CDR3 comprises 16 residues. The V gene's germline CDR1 is SGHRS and CDR2 YFSETQ. Trimming removed 4 bases from V and 7 bases from J; junction bases left unmatched: 12. CDR3 coding DNA: TGCGCCAGCAGCACGGGCGCGGGAGGGCCAAGGAATGAGCAGTTCTTC. Its translation is CASSTGAGGPRNEQFF. Full variable domain (remainder filled in from reference TRBV5-1 and TRBJ2-1): KAGVTQTPRYLIKTRGQQVTLSCSPISGHRSVSWYQQTPGQGLQFLFEYFSETQRNKGNFPGRFSGRQFSNSRSEMNVSTLELGDSALYLCASSTGAGGPRNEQFFGPGTRLTVL.

At least ten counts were recorded for this clonotype. The chain combines TRBV9 with TRBJ2-5; 8 bases agree with TRBD2. The J segment lost 6 bases and the V segment lost 0 bases, leaving 7 bases of the junction unmatched. Germline V gives CDR1 SGDLS, CDR2 YYNGEE. The length of the CDR3 is 15 residues. The CDR3 sequence is CASSVAGGPFQTQYF. CDR3 nucleotides: TGTGCCAGCAGCGTAGCGGGAGGGCCTTTTCAGACCCAGTACTTC.

This clonotype was counted ten times or more. The gene calls are TRBV20-1 and TRBJ2-7, with 9 bases fitting TRBD2. V lost 3 bases, J lost 2 bases, and 8 bases stayed unmatched. CDR1 DFQATT and CDR2 SNEGSKA come from the germline V gene (reference sequence). The CDR3 runs 15 residues. The CDR3 loop reads CSASRGSGRAYEQYF. The CDR3 nucleotides are TGCAGTGCTAGCAGGGGTAGCGGGAGAGCCTACGAGCAGTACTTC.

This clonotype was seen repeatedly, ten times or more. The chain couples TRBV5-1 to TRBJ2-1; 14 nucleotides line up with TRBD2. The CDR3 runs 16 residues. Germline V lookup: CDR1 SGHRS, CDR2 YFSETQ. J was trimmed by 5 bases and V by 4 bases; bases with no gene match: 5. CDR3 sequence (DNA): TGCGCCAGCAGCACGGGACTAGCGGGAGCCAACAATGAGCAGTTCTTC. This codes for CASSTGLAGANNEQFF.

This clonotype was seen many times. The chain joins TRBV27 to TRBJ1-2; D unclear. Trimming removed 5 bases at V and 4 bases at J, with 17 bases between. This CDR3 has 15 amino acids. CDR1 and CDR2 (germline): MNHEY, SMNVEV (reference sequence). Here the CDR3 DNA reads TGTGCCAGCAGTCCGGACCCTCTAGCGGGCTATGGCTACACCTTC. Encoded protein: CASSPDPLAGYGYTF.

This clonotype was picked up many times. The V gene is TRBV28, the J gene TRBJ1-4; maybe TRBD1 (5 bases). Trimming removed 3 bases at V and 8 bases at J, with 13 bases between. This CDR3 has 14 residues. Germline CDR1 reads MDHEN; CDR2 reads SYDVKM. CDR3 sequence reads: CASSFSGGREKLFF. CDR3 bases: TGTGCCAGCAGTTTCTCCGGGGGGAGGGAAAAACTGTTTTTT.

This clonotype was recorded at least ten times. The rearrangement links TRBV7-3 to TRBJ1-6; D remains ambiguous. Trimming took 1 base from V and 8 from J, leaving 9 bases between them. Germline V CDR1 and CDR2: SGHTA, FQGTGA. This CDR3 region has 14 residues. CDR3 sequence (DNA): TGTGCCAGCAGCTTAAACGCCGGGTATTCACCCCTCCACTTT. Translation gives CASSLNAGYSPLHF.

Many counts were recorded for this clonotype. The chain carries TRBV4-1 and TRBJ2-1, with TRBD2 matching over 13 bases. V lost 4 bases and J lost 2; bases outside the gene matches: 5. Germline loops: CDR1 MGHRA, CDR2 YSYEKL. The CDR3 has 17 residues. The CDR3 DNA reads as TGCGCCAGCAGCCCCCGGACTAGCGGGAGTACCTACAATGAGCAGTTCTTC. It codes for CASSPRTSGSTYNEQFF.

Many counts were recorded for this clonotype. This rearrangement joins TRBV24-1 to TRBJ2-1, with D possibly being TRBD1 (5 bases). Deletions cut 2 bases from V and 3 bases from J, with 13 bases between. Germline-derived CDR1 and CDR2 are KGHDR and SFDVKD. The CDR3 sequence is 16 residues long. The CDR3 region is CATSDYKGPLYNEQFF. In nucleotides, the CDR3 is TGTGCCACCAGTGATTATAAGGGGCCCCTCTACAATGAGCAGTTCTTC.